The T cell receptor (beta chain) under discussion was sequenced for a study of shared clonotypes between healthy human individuals (dated by TCRdb to 2020 to 2022). About the study as a whole: The cohort comprised a couple of women and a few men aged 18 to 49 years. For each donor, CD4 naive and CD4 memory were each given three plates, CD8 naive was given two plates, and CD8 memory was given one plate. Blood TCR repertoires of four to six healthy adults were deeply sequenced to estimate repertoire size and the extent of clonotype sharing between individuals. To increase sequencing depth and limit assay-specific biases, TCR repertoire library preparation and sequencing were carried out by different laboratories using diverse techniques. Between about 0.85 and 9.5 billion PBMCs per donor were obtained by leukapheresis.

General conclusions and limits of the study: Incomplete sequencing was indicated by rarefaction of sorted-subset datasets, despite the large sequencing depth. Across a handful of donors, roughly 5.1% of naive CD4, approximately 3.6% of naive CD8, around 2.5% of memory CD4, and 0.4% of memory CD8 clonotypes were shared. Sampling was restricted to blood, and TCR repertoires in tissue are likely to differ from TCR repertoires in blood. Compared with non-shared clonotypes, clonotypes shared by all four sorted-subset donors had higher generation probabilities. Naive subsets generally had larger estimated clonotype richness than memory subsets. Based on pairwise subsampling, the degree of clonotype sharing among donors was expected to be affected by sequencing depth. The genetic and exposure-history diversity represented was limited by the small number of donors.

Notes on this clone: The specificity of this receptor is unknown. The record has no base qualities; no much larger clone is one base away.

The donors were healthy, HIV-negative adults who had no recently reported acute infections or vaccinations. Only Caucasian adults living in Nashville, Tennessee, USA were represented among the donors. CD4+ T cells were enriched by magnetic negative selection, after which naive cells were positively selected on CD45RA and the negative fraction was taken as the memory subset. Blood was obtained by leukapheresis, after which PBMCs were separated by Ficoll-Histopaque density gradient centrifugation and cryopreserved in liquid nitrogen vapor phase. Analytical flow cytometry was used to check the purity and quantity of each magnetically sorted T cell population. Each sorted fraction had its genomic DNA isolated and then quantified by UV absorbance on a Nanodrop 2000c. V is reduced by 8 bases and J by 7 bases, leaving a spacing of 21 bases between them. The CDR3 spans 13 residues, from the cysteine through the phenylalanine. CDR3 DNA is the only sequence kept; it has 39 bases, read in frame from the first base. CDR1 and CDR2 are read off the germline V gene (reference sequence) as GTSNPN and SVGIG.

TCR CDR3 regions were amplified from genomic DNA by multiplex PCR using the deep immunoSEQ assay. Extracted genomic DNA from each cell subset was distributed evenly across all wells of several immunoSEQ 96-well plates, and each plate was treated as a replicate. For sorted subsets, each replicate PCR was loaded with approximately 0.2 ug genomic DNA, equivalent to approximately 27,000 T cell genomes. Purified libraries were measured with a Qubit 3.0 fluorometer, size-checked on a Bioanalyzer 2100, and measured again with the KAPA Library Quantification kit. Each immunoSEQ 96-well plate was sequenced on its own single-read 150-cycle Illumina NextSeq 550 flow cell. Regarding the original processing steps: Because the immunoSEQ output held only junctional sequences and lacked quality scores, the filtering could not match the filtering applied to full-length reads. Sequences were annotated with PyIR, a Python wrapper for IgBLAST v1.9, using IMGT germline references to assign V/J genes and CDR3. Reads with weak V/J assignments (E-value above 1e-6), missing CDR3, stop codons, out-of-frame junctions, or ambiguous translated residues were removed. A V3J clonotype was defined by an identical inferred V gene, J gene, and CDR3 amino acid sequence. To compute the percentage overlap between repertoires, the number of shared unique clonotypes was divided by the size of the smaller repertoire. RTK rarefaction, the Chao1 estimator, and Recon v2.1 estimates of unobserved clonotypes were used to assess repertoire richness. For all TCRbeta clonotypes obtained by the gDNA method from a few donors, generation probabilities were computed with OLGA. TCRdb carries this immuneACCESS record with in-frame sequences only. Its versions omit some clonotypes, under half of them owing to an unresolved V gene in the studies checked, with the rest unexplained. The DNA gave D and trimming, while V, J and clone size come from that table. This sample is represented by some 660,000 clones; 73% of them were singletons. The ten largest clones take up about 1.8% of the sample.

Sequencing was carried out using memory CD4+ T cells sorted from blood. In the paper's terms, the cell subset or site label means: CD45RA-negative fraction. This clonotype was sampled from a woman aged 25-40 years in good health. In this chain, TRBV30 is recombined with TRBJ2-7, with TRBD2 as a weak D call on 6 bases. The CDR3 region has the sequence CASSGRGLREQYF. The DNA reads TGTGCCAGCTCGGGGCGGGGTCTGCGGGAGCAGTACTTC.